Shown below are 27 T cell receptor beta chains from a single sample sequenced in a study of T cell responses to AZD1222 COVID-19 vaccine. Only in-frame clones appear in the TCRdb table, and some are missing; sequencing was by immunoSEQ multiplex PCR. Altogether about 100,000 clones are present, around 87% being singletons, with the ten largest covering 4% to 4.5%. The source material was peripheral blood, sampled on day 0 of MenACWY control vaccination. The receptor set was obtained from an adult in good health.

The chain carries TRBV2 and TRBJ1-5, with D unclear. V lost 2 bases and J 3 bases, leaving 8 bases between the germline ends. Germline CDR1 and CDR2: SNHLY and FYNNEI. This CDR3 is 14 amino acids long. CDR3 in amino acids: CASSERALNQPQHF. CDR3 in DNA: TGTGCCAGCAGTGAACGTGCCCTCAATCAGCCCCAGCATTTT.

The chain employs TRBV5-4 and TRBJ2-5; TRBD2 is a possible D gene (7 bases). The germline CDR1 and CDR2 sequences are SGHNT and YYREEE (reference sequence). The V end lost 6 bases, the J end lost 5 bases, and 26 bases lay between the germline ends. CDR3 length: 17 amino acids. CDR3 bases: TGTGCCAGCACAAACTATCGGGGGGCCCAGACGGGGGAGACCCAGTACTTC. Protein sequence: CASTNYRGAQTGETQYF.

J is TRBJ1-5 and V is TRBV30; no definite D call. V was cut by 0 bases and J by 5 bases, with 14 bases left in between. Germline V gene data show CDR1 as GTSNPN and CDR2 as SVGIG (reference sequence). This CDR3 comprises 15 residues. The CDR3 loop is CAWSVALGGYQPQHF. The CDR3 bases are TGTGCCTGGAGTGTGGCTTTGGGAGGATATCAGCCCCAGCATTTT. Full variable domain (rest looked up from reference TRBV30 and TRBJ1-5): SQTIHQWPATLVQPVGSPLSLECTVEGTSNPNLYWYRQAAGRGLQLLFYSVGIGQISSEVPQNLSASRPQDRQFILSSKKLLLSDSGFYLCAWSVALGGYQPQHFGDGTRLSIL.

This clone was counted a single time. The CDR3 sequence is CASSGPRGSLGNTIYF. The CDR3 bases are TGTGCCAGCAGCGGCCCTCGGGGATCCCTCGGGAACACCATATATTTT. The chain is built from TRBV7-9 and TRBJ1-3; no reliable D call. CDR3 length equals 16 residues. Trimming took 5 bases from V and 7 from J, leaving 21 bases between them. Germline V gene lookup returns CDR1 SEHNR and CDR2 FQNEAQ (reference sequence).

This clone was seen only once. The chain employs TRBV4-2 and TRBJ2-1; D could derive from TRBD1 or TRBD2 (5 bases each). This CDR3 is built from 14 residues. The germline CDR1 and CDR2 sequences are LGHNA and YNFKEQ. The V end was cut by 3 bases, the J end by 7 bases, with 13 bases between. This CDR3 reads CASSQGERENEQFF. The CDR3 nucleotides are TGTGCCAGCAGCCAGGGGGAAAGGGAAAATGAGCAGTTCTTC.

V gene TRBV5-1 combines with J gene TRBJ2-6; unclear D gene. The length of the CDR3 is 15 residues. Germline-derived CDR1 and CDR2 are SGHRS and YFSETQ. The V gene lost 1 base and the J gene lost 1 base, with 6 bases spanning the gap. This CDR3 is CASSLSVSGANVLTF. DNA of the CDR3: TGCGCCAGCAGCTTGTCCGTGTCTGGGGCCAACGTCCTGACTTTC.

The genes are TRBV28 and TRBJ1-6; no clear D gene. Germline assignment: CDR1 MDHEN and CDR2 SYDVKM. Trimming shortened V by 4 bases and J by 9 bases, and 10 bases separated the two germline ends. This CDR3 comprises 13 residues. The CDR3 loop reads CASSSITVSPLHF. In DNA, the CDR3 is TGTGCCAGCAGTTCTATTACCGTTTCACCCCTCCACTTT. The full variable domain, its missing parts supplied by reference TRBV28 and TRBJ1-6, is DVKVTQSSRYLVKRTGEKVFLECVQDMDHENMFWYRQDPGLGLRLIYFSYDVKMKEKGDIPEGYSVSREKKERFSLILESASTNQTSMYLCASSSITVSPLHFGNGTRLTVT.

This clone was observed a single time. The chain is built from TRBV6-5 and TRBJ1-1; D call uncertain. Germline values: CDR1 MNHEY, CDR2 SVGAGI. The V end was cut by 2 bases, the J end by 5 bases, with 18 bases between. The length of the CDR3 is 16 residues. CDR3 sequence: CASSYRIRLGLTEAFF. The CDR3 region has the DNA TGTGCCAGCAGTTACAGGATCCGGTTGGGATTAACTGAAGCTTTCTTT.

The chain couples TRBV6-5 to TRBJ2-2; 11 nucleotides align to TRBD2. CDR1 MNHEY and CDR2 SVGAGI come from the germline V gene. The CDR3 is 15 residues long. The ends lost 4 bases at V and 3 bases at J; junction bases unmatched: 1. The CDR3 protein is CASSWTSGYTGELFF. In DNA, the CDR3 is TGTGCCAGCAGTTGGACTAGCGGGTACACCGGGGAGCTGTTTTTT.

The chain links TRBV28 to TRBJ1-2; D call uncertain. V lost 5 bases, J lost 4 bases, and 8 bases lay in between. CDR3 size: 12 residues. Germline V gene lookup returns CDR1 MDHEN and CDR2 SYDVKM. The CDR3: CASSLASYGYTF. The DNA of the CDR3 is TGTGCCAGCAGTCTAGCTAGCTATGGCTACACCTTC.

The gene calls are TRBV7-2 and TRBJ2-5; D is ambiguous. Trimming took off 0 bases at V and 1 base at J, with 12 bases between the two ends. CDR3 size: 16 residues. The V gene's germline CDR1 is SGHTA and CDR2 FQGNSA. CDR3 in amino acids: CASSLARPGGQETQYF. CDR3 sequence (DNA): TGTGCCAGCAGCTTAGCGCGGCCAGGCGGCCAAGAGACCCAGTACTTC. The whole variable domain, remainder taken from reference TRBV7-2 and TRBJ2-5, is GAGVSQSPSNKVTEKGKDVELRCDPISGHTALYWYRQSLGQGLEFLIYFQGNSAPDKSGLPSDRFSAERTGGSVSTLTIQRTQQEDSAVYLCASSLARPGGQETQYFGPGTRLLVL.

The chain combines TRBV5-5 with TRBJ2-3, with a possible D match to TRBD2 (6 bases). The CDR3 totals 15 residues. Germline V gene data show CDR1 as SGHKS and CDR2 as YYEKEE (reference sequence). V was cut by 0 bases and J by 0 bases, with 8 bases left in between. CDR3 residues: CASSLDGTSTDTQYF. CDR3 nucleotides: TGTGCCAGCAGCTTGGACGGGACTAGCACAGATACGCAGTATTTT.

The chain employs TRBV5-1 and TRBJ2-1; 9 bases align to TRBD2. The ends lost 6 bases at V and 16 bases at J; junction bases unmatched: 23. The CDR3 has 16 amino acids. Germline loops: CDR1 SGHRS, CDR2 YFSETQ. CDR3 sequence: CASNFSGSKGSISQFF. The DNA of the CDR3 is TGCGCCAGCAACTTTAGCGGGAGTAAAGGATCCATTTCACAATTCTTC. The full variable domain, with the rest looked up from reference TRBV5-1 and TRBJ2-1, is KAGVTQTPRYLIKTRGQQVTLSCSPISGHRSVSWYQQTPGQGLQFLFEYFSETQRNKGNFPGRFSGRQFSNSRSEMNVSTLELGDSALYLCASNFSGSKGSISQFFGPGTRLTVL.

The chain links TRBV7-9 to TRBJ2-2; TRBD2 agrees at 8 bases. The junction had 5 bases not matched to a gene; V was cut back by 2 bases and J by 3 bases. Looked up from germline, CDR1 is SEHNR and CDR2 is FQNEAQ (reference sequence). The CDR3 loop spans 16 amino acids. CDR3 DNA: TGTGCCAGCAGCTTATATAGCGGGGCCTACACCGGGGAGCTGTTTTTT. Its protein product is CASSLYSGAYTGELFF.

The rearrangement uses TRBV27 and TRBJ2-1; D possibly corresponds to TRBD2 (6 bases). V lost 8 bases and J 5 bases, leaving 10 bases between the germline ends. The CDR3 runs to 12 residues. The germline gives CDR1 MNHEY, CDR2 SMNVEV (reference sequence). The CDR3 DNA follows: TGTGCCAGCGGGGGACTTGACAATGAGCAGTTCTTC. Protein product: CASGGLDNEQFF.

This clone was counted a single time. The rearrangement joins TRBV6-5 to TRBJ2-2; no clear D gene. Trimming cost V 1 base and J 1 base, with 7 bases left between them. The CDR3 loop spans 15 amino acids. The germline CDR1 and CDR2 sequences are MNHEY and SVGAGI. The CDR3 DNA follows: TGTGCCAGCAGTTACTTTCCCGAGAACACCGGGGAGCTGTTTTTT. Translation gives CASSYFPENTGELFF.

The CDR3 DNA reads TGCGCCAGCAGCCAATTTGGGGACGGCAATGAGCAGTTCTTC. Amino acids: CASSQFGDGNEQFF. This chain links TRBV4-3 with TRBJ2-1, with D perhaps being TRBD1 or TRBD2 (5 bases each). This CDR3 has 14 residues. Trimming cost V 2 bases and J 6 bases, with 11 bases left between them. Germline V gene sequence: CDR1 LGHNA, CDR2 YSLEER.

The chain recombines TRBV5-1 with TRBJ1-6; D is unresolved. V lost 0 bases to trimming and J lost 7 bases, with 11 bases between them. The CDR3 extends over 15 amino acids. Germline-derived CDR1 and CDR2 are SGHRS and YFSETQ. The CDR3 reads CASSLGPLGNSPLHF. As DNA, the CDR3 is TGCGCCAGCAGCTTGGGTCCATTGGGGAATTCACCCCTCCACTTT.

This clone was seen only once. The same CDR3 arises from other DNA sequences in this sample as well. CDR3 sequence: CASSPGQGNYGYTF. The CDR3 DNA follows: TGTGCCAGCAGCCCGGGACAGGGTAACTATGGCTACACCTTC. The chain couples TRBV3-1 (or the pseudogene TRBV3-2) to TRBJ1-2, with 9 bases matching TRBD1. J gave up 1 base and V 4 bases, and 1 base lay outside the gene matches. The V gene's germline CDR1 is LGHDT and CDR2 YNNKEL (reference sequence). The CDR3 covers 14 residues.

The rearrangement uses TRBV4-1 and TRBJ2-6; tentative D call: TRBD1 (5 bases). The CDR3 contains 16 residues. Trimming took off 0 bases at V and 2 bases at J, with 8 bases between the two ends. Germline V lookup: CDR1 MGHRA, CDR2 YSYEKL. The CDR3 loop reads CASSQEPRAGANVLTF. The CDR3 bases are TGCGCCAGCAGCCAAGAACCCAGGGCTGGGGCCAACGTCCTGACTTTC.

The chain combines TRBV27 with TRBJ2-7, with D perhaps being TRBD1 or TRBD2 (5 bases each). Germline values: CDR1 MNHEY, CDR2 SMNVEV (reference sequence). The CDR3 consists of 16 residues. The germline V and J ends were trimmed by 5 bases and 4 bases, with 21 bases remaining between them. The CDR3 region is CASSPTAGKGYYEQYF. The CDR3 DNA is TGTGCCAGCAGTCCCACGGCCGGGAAGGGGTATTACGAGCAGTACTTC.

CDR3 DNA: TGCGCCAGCAGCTGGACCCCGGGACAGGGGGCTGAAGCTTTCTTT. Amino acid sequence: CASSWTPGQGAEAFF. V and J are TRBV5-1 and TRBJ1-1; TRBD1 matches 11 bases. The CDR3 totals 15 residues. Germline V gives CDR1 SGHRS, CDR2 YFSETQ. The V and J ends lost 3 bases and 6 bases, in that order; junction bases with no gene match: 7.

This chain connects TRBV29-1 to TRBJ1-4; a possible D gene is TRBD1 (6 bases). V was cut by 7 bases and J by 8 bases, with 17 bases left in between. CDR1 is SQVTM, CDR2 ANQGSEA, per germline. The CDR3 has 13 residues. CDR3 sequence: CSGRGASEEKLFF. CDR3 nucleotides: TGCAGCGGGAGGGGGGCCTCGGAGGAAAAACTGTTTTTT.

CDR3 DNA sequence: TGTGCCAGCAGTTTATGGGACGGGGCTAACTATGGCTACACCTTC. Translated, it gives CASSLWDGANYGYTF. The chain links TRBV28 to TRBJ1-2; D gene uncertain. Trimming stripped 0 bases from V and 0 bases from J, with 8 bases between. Germline V gene lookup returns CDR1 MDHEN and CDR2 SYDVKM. The CDR3 contains 15 residues.

The chain joins TRBV6-5 to TRBJ1-2; D is possibly TRBD1 (6 bases). CDR1 and CDR2 (germline): MNHEY, SVGAGI. V dropped 10 bases and J dropped 7 bases, with 19 bases sitting between them. The CDR3 covers 13 residues. The CDR3 DNA is TGTGCCATCAAATCGTGGACAGCCGGTGGCTACACCTTC. Its protein product is CAIKSWTAGGYTF.

This chain uses TRBV27 with TRBJ1-1; 9 bases agree with TRBD1. Germline trimming cut 3 bases from V and 2 bases from J; bases unmatched to any gene: 10. This CDR3 is built from 17 residues. Germline CDR1 is MNHEY and CDR2 is SMNVEV (reference sequence). As DNA, the CDR3 is TGTGCCAGCAGTTTTTTACCCGGGACAGGGTTCAACACTGAAGCTTTCTTT. This gives the protein CASSFLPGTGFNTEAFF.

The chain couples TRBV4-3 to TRBJ1-4; 7 bases match TRBD1. The CDR3 sequence is 15 residues long. V dropped 4 bases and J dropped 0; count of bases not matched to a gene: 2. Germline V gives CDR1 LGHNA, CDR2 YSLEER. This CDR3 reads CASSPQGATNEKLFF. The CDR3 region has the DNA TGCGCCAGCAGCCCTCAGGGGGCAACTAATGAAAAACTGTTTTTT.